Only a few counts were recorded for the clone carrying this TCR beta chain. This entry belongs to a study of blood T cell repertoires in COVID-19. The V and J ends lost 5 bases and 2 bases, in that order; junction bases with no gene match: 5. Germline V CDR1 and CDR2: LNHDA, SQIVND (reference sequence). This CDR3 region has 14 residues. Using immunoSEQ multiplex PCR, the repertoire was profiled, and TCRdb retains in-frame clones only, with some absent. Of about 180,000 clones in the sample, more than 80% were seen once. The source material was PBMCs or T cells enriched from blood (not recorded which). The chain joins TRBV19 to TRBJ2-7; 8 bases map to TRBD1. The TCR originated in a man aged 40-49 years who had recovered from COVID-19. This CDR3 is CASSEDRAPYEQYF. CDR3 DNA: TGTGCCAGTAGTGAGGACAGGGCCCCCTACGAGCAGTACTTC.